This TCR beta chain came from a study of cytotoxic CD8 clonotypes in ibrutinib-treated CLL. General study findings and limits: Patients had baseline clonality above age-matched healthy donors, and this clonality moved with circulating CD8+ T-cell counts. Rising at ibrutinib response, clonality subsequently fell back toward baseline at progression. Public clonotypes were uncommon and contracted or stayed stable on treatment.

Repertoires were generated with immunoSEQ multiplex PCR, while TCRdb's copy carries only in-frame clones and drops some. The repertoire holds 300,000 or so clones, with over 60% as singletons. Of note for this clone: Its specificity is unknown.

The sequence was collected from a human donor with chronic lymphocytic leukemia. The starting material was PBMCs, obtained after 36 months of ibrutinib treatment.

The CDR3 loop is CASSVGWGGQHTDTQYF. The CDR3, as DNA: TGTGCCAGCAGTGTAGGTTGGGGGGGACAGCACACAGATACGCAGTATTTT. V gene TRBV6-1 combines with J gene TRBJ2-3, with D tentatively TRBD1 or TRBD2 (7 bases each). V was cut by 4 bases and J by 2 bases, with 19 bases left in between. This CDR3 has 17 residues. CDR1 and CDR2 (germline): MNHNS, SASEGT.